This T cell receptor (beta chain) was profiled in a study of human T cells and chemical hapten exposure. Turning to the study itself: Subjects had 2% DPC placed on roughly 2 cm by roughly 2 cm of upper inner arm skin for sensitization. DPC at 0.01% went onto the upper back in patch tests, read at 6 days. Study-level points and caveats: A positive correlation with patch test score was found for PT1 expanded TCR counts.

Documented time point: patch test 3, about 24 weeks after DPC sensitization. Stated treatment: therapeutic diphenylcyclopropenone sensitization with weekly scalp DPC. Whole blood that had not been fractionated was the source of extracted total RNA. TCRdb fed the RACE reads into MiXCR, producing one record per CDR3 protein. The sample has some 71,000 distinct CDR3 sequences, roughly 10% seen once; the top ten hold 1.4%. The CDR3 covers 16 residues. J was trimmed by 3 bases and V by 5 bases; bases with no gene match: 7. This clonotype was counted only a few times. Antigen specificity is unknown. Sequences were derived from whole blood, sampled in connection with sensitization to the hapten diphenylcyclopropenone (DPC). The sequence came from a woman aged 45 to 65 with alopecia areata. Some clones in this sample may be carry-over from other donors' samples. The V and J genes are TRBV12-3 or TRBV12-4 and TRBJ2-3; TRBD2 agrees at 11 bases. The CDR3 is CASSAASGGITDTQYF. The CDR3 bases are TGTGCCAGCAGTGCCGCTAGCGGGGGGATAACAGATACGCAGTATTTT.